Below are 30 T cell receptor beta chains sequenced from a single sample in a study of cytomegalovirus exposure and HLA in healthy donors. The primer mix had 60 Vbeta and 13 Jbeta primers. The table came from immunoSEQ multiplex PCR; TCRdb's copy has only in-frame clones and leaves some out. This table has about 140,000 clones, more than 70% appearing once. The sample consisted of PBMCs. All receptors derive from a male donor in good health and CMV-seronegative.

This chain links TRBV11-2 with TRBJ2-2; a weak D match, TRBD2 (5 bases). CDR1 and CDR2 from the germline V gene are SGHAT and FQNNGV. V lost 5 bases and J lost 2, with 9 bases in between. CDR3 length: 14 amino acids. The chain's CDR3 is CASSVSVNTGELFF. The CDR3 DNA reads TGTGCCAGCAGCGTTAGCGTCAACACCGGGGAGCTGTTTTTT.

This rearrangement joins TRBV7-9 to TRBJ1-1, with a tentative D call TRBD1 (6 bases). Germline CDR1 reads SEHNR; CDR2 reads FQNEAQ (reference sequence). This CDR3 is 16 amino acids long. V dropped 6 bases and J dropped 4 bases, with 21 bases sitting between them. CDR3 bases: TGTGCCAGCAGTCCGCCCGGACAGAGGAGCCTCACTGAAGCTTTCTTT. Its translation: CASSPPGQRSLTEAFF.

CDR3 DNA: TGTGCCACCAGCAGAGACGTTCCGGGACTAGGCACAGATACGCAGTATTTT. It yields the protein CATSRDVPGLGTDTQYF. The chain uses TRBV15 and TRBJ2-3, with 8 bases that match TRBD2. The CDR3 is 17 amino acids. Germline loops: CDR1 LNHNV, CDR2 YYDKDF (reference sequence). V shed 0 bases, J shed 1 base, and the junction held 6 bases outside the gene matches.

This rearrangement joins TRBV7-6 to TRBJ1-5; D unclear. The CDR3 is 14 residues long. Germline values: CDR1 SGHVS, CDR2 FNYEAQ. Trimming pared 2 bases from V and 4 bases from J, leaving 9 bases between. The chain's CDR3 is CASSLLRENQPQHF. DNA of the CDR3: TGTGCCAGCAGCTTACTCCGAGAGAATCAGCCCCAGCATTTT.

The V call is TRBV9, the J call TRBJ2-7, with 7 bases identical to TRBD1. CDR1 and CDR2 from the germline V gene are SGDLS and YYNGEE. This CDR3 has 15 amino acids. The trim removed 2 bases at V and 3 bases at J, leaving 8 bases unmatched. The CDR3 DNA reads TGTGCCAGCAGCGTCCGACAGGGCCCCTACTACGAGCAGTACTTC. It codes for CASSVRQGPYYEQYF.

The V gene is TRBV2, the J gene TRBJ2-7; 7 bases agree with TRBD1. V lost 9 bases, J lost 0 bases, and 2 bases stayed unmatched. Germline V gene sequence: CDR1 SNHLY, CDR2 FYNNEI. The CDR3 consists of 12 residues. The CDR3 protein is CARQGLSYEQYF. CDR3 coding DNA: TGTGCCAGACAGGGGCTCTCCTACGAGCAGTACTTC.

V is TRBV4-2 and J is TRBJ2-2; TRBD2 might be the D (6 bases). The CDR3 sequence is 16 residues long. Looked up from germline, CDR1 is LGHNA and CDR2 is YNFKEQ. The V and J ends lost 1 base and 5 bases respectively, with 14 bases between them. CDR3 nucleotides: TGTGCCAGCAGCCAAGGGAAGGGACTCGGGACCGGGGAGCTGTTTTTT. Its translation is CASSQGKGLGTGELFF.

The J gene is TRBJ2-2, the V gene TRBV7-2; D is unresolved. Deletions cut 6 bases from V and 1 base from J, with 9 bases between. CDR1 is SGHTA and CDR2 is FQGNSA in the germline V gene. The CDR3 is 14 amino acids. In DNA, the CDR3 is TGTGCCAGCAGTTCTTCAGGGAACACCGGGGAGCTGTTTTTT. Protein sequence: CASSSSGNTGELFF.

A remark on this clone: The germline gene is not matched at one end of the junction; a read error may be the cause. The chain has TRBV6-5 and TRBJ2-2, with D perhaps matching TRBD2 (6 bases). The CDR3 is 14 amino acids. CDR1 is MNHEY and CDR2 is SVGAGI in the germline V gene. The CDR3 here is CASSYGARAGGLFF. DNA of the CDR3: TGTGCCAGCAGTTACGGGGCCAGGGCCGGGGGGCTGTTTTTT.

This clone showed up just a few times. The chain recombines TRBV6-5 with TRBJ1-1, with a tentative D call TRBD1 (5 bases). The CDR3 consists of 15 residues. Deletions cut 2 bases from V and 1 base from J, with 11 bases between. Germline CDR1 is MNHEY and CDR2 is SVGAGI. This CDR3 is CASSYKTVANTEAFF. The DNA of the CDR3 is TGTGCCAGCAGTTACAAGACAGTTGCGAACACTGAAGCTTTCTTT.

The chain is built from TRBV6-1 and TRBJ2-5; 9 nucleotides align to TRBD2. The CDR3 is made up of 16 amino acids. Germline V gene data show CDR1 as MNHNS and CDR2 as SASEGT. With V trimmed by 4 bases and J by 4 bases, 10 bases remained unmatched. The CDR3 DNA is TGTGCCAGCAGTGGGTCCGGCGGGGGGGCCGCAGAGACCCAGTACTTC. Protein product: CASSGSGGGAAETQYF.

The chain employs TRBV6-1 and TRBJ1-4; 8 bases map to TRBD1. The V gene's germline CDR1 is MNHNS and CDR2 SASEGT. The CDR3 is made up of 15 amino acids. Germline trimming cut 6 bases from V and 6 bases from J; bases unmatched to any gene: 9. CDR3 nucleotides: TGTGCCAGCAGCCCCGACAGGGGCCGAGATGAAAAACTGTTTTTT. Translation: CASSPDRGRDEKLFF.

As DNA, the CDR3 is TGCGCCAGCAGCCAAGATGAGGGCTACGGCTATGGCTACACCTTC. It specifies CASSQDEGYGYGYTF. The chain carries TRBV4-1 and TRBJ1-2, with D unclear. The V end lost 0 bases, the J end lost 4 bases, and 12 bases lay between the germline ends. The V gene's germline CDR1 is MGHRA and CDR2 YSYEKL. CDR3 size: 15 residues.

V gene TRBV30 combines with J gene TRBJ1-5; D remains ambiguous. This CDR3 is built from 13 residues. Between the trimmed V and J ends, which lost 2 bases and 0 bases, there was a span of 5 bases. Germline V gene lookup returns CDR1 GTSNPN and CDR2 SVGIG (reference sequence). CDR3 loop: CAWSPGSNQPQHF. The DNA for the CDR3 is TGTGCCTGGAGTCCAGGTAGCAATCAGCCCCAGCATTTT.

Comment on this clone: At one boundary the junction diverges from the germline segment, which might be a read error. This sequence joins TRBV7-9 and TRBJ2-1; 14 nucleotides align to TRBD2. This CDR3 has 15 residues. Germline V gene lookup returns CDR1 SEHNR and CDR2 FQNEAQ (reference sequence). The DNA of the CDR3 is TGTGCCGGCAGCCCGACTAGCGGGGGGGACAATGAGCAGTTCTTC. This encodes CAGSPTSGGDNEQFF.

The V call is TRBV5-4, the J call TRBJ2-2; 11 positions agree with TRBD2. CDR3 length: 16 amino acids. The germline CDR1 and CDR2 sequences are SGHNT and YYREEE (reference sequence). With V trimmed by 4 bases and J by 6 bases, 8 bases remained unmatched. The CDR3 loop is CASSPRVAGGPGELFF. The CDR3 bases are TGTGCCAGCAGCCCCCGGGTAGCGGGGGGGCCCGGGGAGCTGTTTTTT.

The chain has TRBV7-2 and TRBJ2-7; D gene uncertain. The CDR3 spans 11 residues. V shed 6 bases and J shed 6 bases, with 9 bases lying between them. Germline V gives CDR1 SGHTA, CDR2 FQGNSA. The CDR3 sequence: CASSPGLEQYF. CDR3 coding DNA: TGTGCCAGCAGTCCGGGTCTCGAGCAGTACTTC.

In this sample, this clone turned up a few times. The chain combines TRBV19 with TRBJ1-2; D remains unclear. Trimming removed 4 bases from V and 0 bases from J, with 12 bases in between. The CDR3 totals 15 residues. Germline CDR1 LNHDA, CDR2 SQIVND (reference sequence). CDR3: CASSTGRTTNYGYTF. In DNA form, the CDR3 reads TGTGCCAGTAGTACCGGACGGACTACTAACTATGGCTACACCTTC. Drawing the rest from reference TRBV19 and TRBJ1-2, the complete variable domain is DGGITQSPKYLFRKEGQNVTLSCEQNLNHDAMYWYRQDPGQGLRLIYYSQIVNDFQKGDIAEGYSVSREKKESFPLTVTSAQKNPTAFYLCASSTGRTTNYGYTFGSGTRLTVV.

The chain recombines TRBV7-9 with TRBJ2-1; D ambiguous. Trimming took off 0 bases at V and 10 bases at J, with 10 bases between the two ends. The CDR3 loop spans 13 amino acids. Germline V gene sequence: CDR1 SEHNR, CDR2 FQNEAQ (reference sequence). This CDR3 is CASSLAFAGEQFF. The CDR3, as DNA: TGTGCCAGCAGCTTAGCTTTCGCAGGCGAGCAGTTCTTC.

The rearrangement uses TRBV6-5 and TRBJ2-5, with TRBD2 matching 8 bases. With 6 bases clipped from V and 5 bases from J, the junction kept 11 bases outside the gene matches. Germline V lookup: CDR1 MNHEY, CDR2 SVGAGI. CDR3 size: 15 residues. CDR3 sequence reads: CASSPSGLAPETQYF. DNA of the CDR3: TGTGCCAGCAGCCCCAGTGGACTAGCCCCGGAGACCCAGTACTTC.

This clone was picked up one time. The rearrangement links TRBV29-1 to TRBJ2-4; tentatively, D is TRBD1 (6 bases). Germline V gene data show CDR1 as SQVTM and CDR2 as ANQGSEA. This CDR3 is 15 amino acids long. V lost 5 bases and J 5 bases, leaving 19 bases between the germline ends. CDR3 amino acids: CSVLTSWKGENIQYF. In DNA form, the CDR3 reads TGCAGCGTTCTGACGTCTTGGAAGGGGGAAAACATTCAGTACTTC.

CDR3 DNA sequence: TGTGCCTGGAGCCGGGACACGGTAAATTCACCCCTCCACTTT. Its translation: CAWSRDTVNSPLHF. V is TRBV30 and J is TRBJ1-6; tentatively, D is TRBD1 (6 bases). CDR1 is GTSNPN and CDR2 is SVGIG in the germline V gene (reference sequence). V was cut by 3 bases and J by 7 bases, with 13 bases left in between. CDR3 length: 14 residues. Based on the CDR3 plus reference TRBV30 and TRBJ1-6, the full variable domain is SQTIHQWPATLVQPVGSPLSLECTVEGTSNPNLYWYRQAAGRGLQLLFYSVGIGQISSEVPQNLSASRPQDRQFILSSKKLLLSDSGFYLCAWSRDTVNSPLHFGNGTRLTVT.

The chain couples TRBV2 to TRBJ2-2; maybe TRBD1 (5 bases). The CDR3 spans 15 residues. The ends were cut back, 3 bases at V and 4 bases at J, with 12 bases in the middle. The germline gives CDR1 SNHLY, CDR2 FYNNEI. CDR3 amino acids: CASSDTRASTGELFF. The CDR3 region has the DNA TGTGCCAGCAGTGATACCAGGGCTAGCACCGGGGAGCTGTTTTTT. Based on the CDR3 plus reference TRBV2 and TRBJ2-2, the full variable domain is EPEVTQTPSHQVTQMGQEVILRCVPISNHLYFYWYRQILGQKVEFLVSFYNNEISEKSEIFDDQFSVERPDGSNFTLKIRSTKLEDSAMYFCASSDTRASTGELFFGEGSRLTVL.

V gene TRBV30 combines with J gene TRBJ2-5; weak D call: TRBD2 (7 bases). The CDR3 has 15 residues. Germline CDR1 GTSNPN, CDR2 SVGIG (reference sequence). Trimming left V 2 bases short and J 6 bases short, with 19 bases between. CDR3 sequence (DNA): TGTGCCTGGAGTAGGGGCGGGGGCCAGGTAAAGACCCAGTACTTC. It encodes CAWSRGGGQVKTQYF. The full variable domain, rest sourced from reference TRBV30 and TRBJ2-5, is SQTIHQWPATLVQPVGSPLSLECTVEGTSNPNLYWYRQAAGRGLQLLFYSVGIGQISSEVPQNLSASRPQDRQFILSSKKLLLSDSGFYLCAWSRGGGQVKTQYFGPGTRLLVL.

The count of this clone is one. The J gene is TRBJ1-2, the V gene TRBV30, with D possibly being TRBD1 (6 bases). The CDR3 length is 13 residues. Germline values: CDR1 GTSNPN, CDR2 SVGIG (reference sequence). The V and J ends lost 0 bases and 7 bases respectively, with 12 bases between them. CDR3 nucleotide sequence: TGTGCCTGGAGTGTACGAGTCAGGGGTGGCTACACCTTC. Residues: CAWSVRVRGGYTF.

The chain is built from TRBV19 and TRBJ2-3; 8 bases are a match to TRBD1. This CDR3 has 15 amino acids. Germline CDR1 LNHDA, CDR2 SQIVND (reference sequence). Trimming at V came to 7 bases and at J to 2 bases, leaving 8 bases not matched to a gene. CDR3 nucleotide sequence: TGTGCCAGTACCTCACGACAGGGGATCACAGATACGCAGTATTTT. This sequence encodes CASTSRQGITDTQYF.

Note on this clone: This sample also contains other DNA sequences that code for the same CDR3. V gene TRBV6-5 combines with J gene TRBJ1-6; possibly TRBD1 for D (5 bases). Trimming shortened V by 2 bases and J by 0 bases, and 8 bases separated the two germline ends. The CDR3 extends over 16 amino acids. Germline V gene sequence: CDR1 MNHEY, CDR2 SVGAGI. The CDR3 loop is CASSYRDSSYNSPLHF. The CDR3, as DNA: TGTGCCAGCAGTTACCGAGACAGCTCCTATAATTCACCCCTCCACTTT.

This chain uses TRBV7-2 with TRBJ2-3; perhaps TRBD2 as D (6 bases). CDR1 SGHTA and CDR2 FQGNSA come from the germline V gene. The CDR3 is made up of 16 amino acids. V was cut by 3 bases and J by 0 bases, with 13 bases left in between. The CDR3 sequence is CASSFRRDFSTDTQYF. The CDR3 DNA reads TGTGCCAGCAGCTTTCGTCGGGACTTCAGCACAGATACGCAGTATTTT.

About this clone: The junction differs from germline at one of its ends, possibly a read error. The chain joins TRBV9 to TRBJ2-3, with D possibly TRBD1 on 6 matching bases. The CDR3 length is 15 residues. CDR1 SGDLS and CDR2 YYNGEE come from the germline V gene. The CDR3 spells CASTVHPGGTDTQYF. The CDR3 region has the DNA TGTGCCAGCACCGTACATCCAGGGGGCACAGATACGCAGTATTTT.

This clone has just a few counts. The same CDR3 is also encoded by other DNA sequences in this sample. This chain uses TRBV4-3 with TRBJ1-1; possible D gene TRBD1, 6 bases. Germline V gene sequence: CDR1 LGHNA, CDR2 YSLEER. This CDR3 region has 15 residues. Trimming cost V 3 bases and J 0 bases, with 11 bases left between them. CDR3 residues: CASSHSTGLNTEAFF. The CDR3 DNA reads TGCGCCAGCAGCCACTCGACAGGACTGAACACTGAAGCTTTCTTT.